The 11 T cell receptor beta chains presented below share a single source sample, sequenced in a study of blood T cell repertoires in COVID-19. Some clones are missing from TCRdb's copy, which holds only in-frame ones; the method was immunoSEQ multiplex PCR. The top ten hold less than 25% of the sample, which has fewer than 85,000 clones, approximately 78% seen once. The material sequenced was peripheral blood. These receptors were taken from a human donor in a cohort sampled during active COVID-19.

The DNA for the CDR3 is TGCAGCGTGGCAGGGGGACCAAATTCACCCCTCCACTTT. This gives the protein CSVAGGPNSPLHF. This chain links TRBV29-1 with TRBJ1-6, with TRBD1 matching over 7 bases. CDR3 size: 13 residues. Germline V gene data show CDR1 as SQVTM and CDR2 as ANQGSEA. Losses at the gene ends were 6 bases for V and 7 bases for J; bases not matched to a gene: 6.

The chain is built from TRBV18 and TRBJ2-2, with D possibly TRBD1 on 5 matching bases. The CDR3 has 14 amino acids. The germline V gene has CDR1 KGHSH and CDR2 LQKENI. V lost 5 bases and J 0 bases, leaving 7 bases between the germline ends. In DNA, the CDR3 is TGTGCCAGCTCAGGCAGGGCGAACACCGGGGAGCTGTTTTTT. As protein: CASSGRANTGELFF.

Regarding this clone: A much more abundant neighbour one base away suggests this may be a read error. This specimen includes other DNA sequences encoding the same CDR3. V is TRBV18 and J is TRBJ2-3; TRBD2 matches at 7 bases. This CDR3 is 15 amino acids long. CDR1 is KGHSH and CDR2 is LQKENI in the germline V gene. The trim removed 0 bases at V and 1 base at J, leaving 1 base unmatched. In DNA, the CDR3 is TGTGCCAGCTCACCACCCCTAGCGGGCACAGATACGCAGTATTTT. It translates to CASSPPLAGTDTQYF.

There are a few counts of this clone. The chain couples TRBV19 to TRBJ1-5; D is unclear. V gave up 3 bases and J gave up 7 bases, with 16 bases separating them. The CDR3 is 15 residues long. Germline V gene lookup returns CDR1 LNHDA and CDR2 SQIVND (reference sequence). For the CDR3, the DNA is TGTGCCAGTAGTATCGGTTGGGGAGGATGGCAGCCCCAGCATTTT. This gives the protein CASSIGWGGWQPQHF.

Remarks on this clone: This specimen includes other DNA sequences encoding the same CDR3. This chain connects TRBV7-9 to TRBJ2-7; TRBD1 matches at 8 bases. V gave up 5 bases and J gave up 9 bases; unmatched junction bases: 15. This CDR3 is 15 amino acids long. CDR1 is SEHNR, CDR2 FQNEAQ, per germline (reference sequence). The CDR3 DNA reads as TGTGCCAGCAGCCCCGCAGGGGGCGCAGAATCGAGGCAGTACTTC. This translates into CASSPAGGAESRQYF. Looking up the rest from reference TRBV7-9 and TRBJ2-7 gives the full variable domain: DTGVSQNPRHKITKRGQNVTFRCDPISEHNRLYWYRQTLGQGPEFLTYFQNEAQLEKSRLLSDRFSAERPKGSFSTLEIQRTEQGDSAMYLCASSPAGGAESRQYFGPGTRLTVT.

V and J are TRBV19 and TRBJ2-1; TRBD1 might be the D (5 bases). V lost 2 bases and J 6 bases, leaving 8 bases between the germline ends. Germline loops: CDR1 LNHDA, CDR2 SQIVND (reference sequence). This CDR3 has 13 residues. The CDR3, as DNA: TGTGCCAGTAGTATATGGGGCCGCAATGAGCAGTTCTTC. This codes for CASSIWGRNEQFF.

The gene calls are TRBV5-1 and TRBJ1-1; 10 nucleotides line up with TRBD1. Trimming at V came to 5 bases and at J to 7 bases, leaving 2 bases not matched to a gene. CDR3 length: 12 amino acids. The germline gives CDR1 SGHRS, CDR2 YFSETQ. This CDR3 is CASRGTGVEAFF. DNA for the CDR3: TGCGCCAGCAGAGGGACAGGGGTTGAAGCTTTCTTT. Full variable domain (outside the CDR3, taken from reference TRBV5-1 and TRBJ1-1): KAGVTQTPRYLIKTRGQQVTLSCSPISGHRSVSWYQQTPGQGLQFLFEYFSETQRNKGNFPGRFSGRQFSNSRSEMNVSTLELGDSALYLCASRGTGVEAFFGQGTRLTVV.

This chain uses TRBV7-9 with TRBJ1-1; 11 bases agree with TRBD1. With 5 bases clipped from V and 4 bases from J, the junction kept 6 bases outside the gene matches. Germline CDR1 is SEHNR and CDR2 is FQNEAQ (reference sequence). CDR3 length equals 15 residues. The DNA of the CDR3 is TGTGCCAGCAGCCTAGGGGGACAGGGGGGCACTGAAGCTTTCTTT. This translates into CASSLGGQGGTEAFF.

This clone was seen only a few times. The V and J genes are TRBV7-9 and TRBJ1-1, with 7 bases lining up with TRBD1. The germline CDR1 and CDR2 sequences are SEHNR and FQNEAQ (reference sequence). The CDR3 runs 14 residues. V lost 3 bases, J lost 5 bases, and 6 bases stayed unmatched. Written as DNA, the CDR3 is TGTGCCAGCAGCTTTCCAGGGGGGTTGACTGAAGCTTTCTTT. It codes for CASSFPGGLTEAFF. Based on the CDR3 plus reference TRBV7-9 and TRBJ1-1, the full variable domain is DTGVSQNPRHKITKRGQNVTFRCDPISEHNRLYWYRQTLGQGPEFLTYFQNEAQLEKSRLLSDRFSAERPKGSFSTLEIQRTEQGDSAMYLCASSFPGGLTEAFFGQGTRLTVV.

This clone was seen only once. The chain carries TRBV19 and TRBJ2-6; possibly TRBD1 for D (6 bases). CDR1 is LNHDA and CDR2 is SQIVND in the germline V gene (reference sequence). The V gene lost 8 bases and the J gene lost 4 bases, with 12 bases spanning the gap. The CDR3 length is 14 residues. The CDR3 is CASLQGRGANVLTF. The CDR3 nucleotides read TGTGCCAGTCTCCAGGGGCGAGGGGCCAACGTCCTGACTTTC.

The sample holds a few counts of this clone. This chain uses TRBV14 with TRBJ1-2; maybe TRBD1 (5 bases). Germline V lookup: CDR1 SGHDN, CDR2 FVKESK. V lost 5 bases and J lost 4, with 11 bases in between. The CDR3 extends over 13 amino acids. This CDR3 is CASSLQAFYGYTF. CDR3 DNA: TGTGCCAGCAGCTTACAGGCGTTCTATGGCTACACCTTC.